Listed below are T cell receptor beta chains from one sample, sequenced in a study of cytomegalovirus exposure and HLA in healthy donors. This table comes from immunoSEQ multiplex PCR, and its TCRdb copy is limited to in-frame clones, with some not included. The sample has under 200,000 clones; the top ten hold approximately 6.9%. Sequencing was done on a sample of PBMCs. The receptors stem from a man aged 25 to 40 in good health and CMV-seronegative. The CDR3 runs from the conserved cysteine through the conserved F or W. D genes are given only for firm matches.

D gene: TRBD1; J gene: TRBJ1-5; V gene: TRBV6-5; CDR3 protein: CASSPGQGLGQPQHF; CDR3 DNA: TGTGCCAGCAGTCCGGGACAGGGTTTGGGTCAGCCCCAGCATTTT
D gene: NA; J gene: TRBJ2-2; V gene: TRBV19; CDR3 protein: CAAAWGHNTGELFF; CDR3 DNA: TGTGCCGCTGCCTGGGGACACAACACCGGGGAGCTGTTTTTT
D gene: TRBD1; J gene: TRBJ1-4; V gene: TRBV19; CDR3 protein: CASSRRQGGDEKLFF; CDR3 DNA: TGTGCCAGTAGTCGTCGACAGGGCGGAGATGAAAAACTGTTTTTT
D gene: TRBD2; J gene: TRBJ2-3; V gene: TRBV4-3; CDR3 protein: CASSQDPTSGGAGGRDTQYF; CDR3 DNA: TGCGCCAGCAGCCAAGATCCGACTAGCGGGGGGGCCGGAGGTAGGGATACGCAGTATTTT
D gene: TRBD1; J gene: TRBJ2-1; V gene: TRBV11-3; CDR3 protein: CASSRGQGGDPQFF; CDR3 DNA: TGTGCCAGCAGCCGAGGACAGGGCGGAGACCCGCAGTTCTTC
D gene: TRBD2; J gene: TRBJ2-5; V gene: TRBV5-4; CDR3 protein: CASSLTLAGEETQYF; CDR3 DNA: TGTGCCAGCAGCTTGACGCTAGCGGGAGAAGAGACCCAGTACTTC
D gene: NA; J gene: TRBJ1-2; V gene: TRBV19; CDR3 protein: CASSMTPLVRYGYTF; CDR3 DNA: TGTGCCAGTAGTATGACCCCCCTAGTACGGTATGGCTACACCTTC
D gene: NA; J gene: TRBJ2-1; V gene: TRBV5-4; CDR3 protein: CASSFGGLGSDSYNEQFF; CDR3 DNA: TGTGCCAGCAGCTTTGGAGGGTTAGGGTCGGATTCCTACAATGAGCAGTTCTTC
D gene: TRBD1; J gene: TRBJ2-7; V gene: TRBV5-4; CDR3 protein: CASSRTGIDEQYF; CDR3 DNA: TGTGCCAGCAGCCGGACAGGGATCGACGAGCAGTACTTC
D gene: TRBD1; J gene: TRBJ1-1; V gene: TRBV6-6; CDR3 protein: CASSTTGAKEDEAFF; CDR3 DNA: TGTGCCAGCAGTACAACAGGGGCAAAAGAGGATGAAGCTTTCTTT
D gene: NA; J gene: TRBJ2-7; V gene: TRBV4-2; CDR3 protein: CASSQDLYEQYF; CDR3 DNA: TGTGCCAGCAGCCAAGACCTCTACGAGCAGTACTTC
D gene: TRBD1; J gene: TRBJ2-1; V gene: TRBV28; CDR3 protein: CASHTGVSYNGQFF; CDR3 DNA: TGTGCCAGTCATACAGGGGTGTCCTACAATGGGCAGTTCTTC
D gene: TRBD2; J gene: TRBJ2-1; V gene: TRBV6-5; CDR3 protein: CASRGGYNEQFF; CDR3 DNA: TGTGCCAGCAGGGGGGGGTACAATGAGCAGTTCTTC
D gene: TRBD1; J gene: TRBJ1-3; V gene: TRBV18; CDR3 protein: CASSPRGQTNSGNTIYF; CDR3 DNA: TGTGCCAGCTCACCCCGGGGACAGACAAACTCTGGAAACACCATATATTTT
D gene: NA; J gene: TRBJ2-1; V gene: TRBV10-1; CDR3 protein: CASSESDHSGYNEQFF; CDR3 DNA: TGCGCCAGCAGTGAGTCGGACCATTCGGGGTACAATGAGCAGTTCTTC
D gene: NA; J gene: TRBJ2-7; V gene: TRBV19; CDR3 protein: CASSKPSTGAHGQYF; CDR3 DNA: TGTGCCAGTAGTAAACCCTCGACAGGAGCCCACGGGCAGTACTTC
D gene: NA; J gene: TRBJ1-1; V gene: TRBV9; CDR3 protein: CASSPGGAGTTNTEAFF; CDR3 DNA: TGTGCCAGCAGCCCGGGGGGGGCAGGGACAACGAACACTGAAGCTTTCTTT
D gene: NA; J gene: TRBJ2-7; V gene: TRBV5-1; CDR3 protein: CASSLFLAGAPQYEQYF; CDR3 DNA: TGCGCCAGCAGCTTGTTCCTGGCGGGGGCACCGCAATACGAGCAGTACTTC
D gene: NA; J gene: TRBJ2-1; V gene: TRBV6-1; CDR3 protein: CASRGSGLPLSEQFF; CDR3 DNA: TGTGCCAGCCGGGGATCGGGACTTCCACTCTCTGAGCAGTTCTTC
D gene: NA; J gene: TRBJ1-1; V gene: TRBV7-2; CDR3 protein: CASSLAGGGTEAFF; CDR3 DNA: TGTGCCAGCAGCTTAGCGGGAGGCGGCACTGAAGCTTTCTTT